A single sample is the source of the 17 T cell receptor beta chains below, sequenced in a study of T cells after somatic rescue of genetic block. The protocol was immunoSEQ multiplex PCR, while the TCRdb copy is restricted to in-frame clones and leaves out a portion. Here the sample spans under 150,000 clones, approximately 90% being singletons. Sequences were obtained from peripheral blood mononuclear cells (PBMCs). These receptor sequences come from a woman aged 18-29 years.

The chain has TRBV6-6 and TRBJ1-5; a weak D match, TRBD1 (6 bases). Trimming pared 6 bases from V and 7 bases from J, leaving 10 bases between. Looked up from germline, CDR1 is MNHNY and CDR2 is SVGAGI (reference sequence). The CDR3 is 12 residues long. Here the CDR3 reads CASRAQGQPQHF. The CDR3 region has the DNA TGTGCCAGCAGGGCCCAGGGGCAGCCCCAGCATTTT.

The V and J genes are TRBV5-4 and TRBJ2-1; 8 bases fit TRBD2. The CDR3 sequence is 15 residues long. Trimming took 1 base from V and 10 from J; bases not matched to a gene: 10. The germline gives CDR1 SGHNT, CDR2 YYREEE (reference sequence). CDR3 sequence: CASSLLTSGSGEQFF. CDR3 sequence (DNA): TGTGCCAGCAGCTTGTTAACTAGCGGATCTGGCGAGCAGTTCTTC.

This chain uses TRBV28 with TRBJ2-1, with TRBD2 matching 8 bases. V gave up 4 bases and J gave up 7 bases; unmatched junction bases: 9. Germline V gene lookup returns CDR1 MDHEN and CDR2 SYDVKM. CDR3 length equals 15 residues. Here the CDR3 DNA reads TGTGCCAGCAGTTCCGGGACTAGGGTCCCAAATGAGCAGTTCTTC. This sequence encodes CASSSGTRVPNEQFF.

The J gene is TRBJ1-6, the V gene TRBV6-1; 7 bases map to TRBD1. V lost 0 bases, J lost 7 bases, and 6 bases stayed unmatched. Germline CDR1 MNHNS, CDR2 SASEGT. The CDR3 totals 16 residues. The CDR3 spells CASSEARDRTNSPLHF. DNA of the CDR3: TGTGCCAGCAGTGAAGCGCGGGACAGAACCAATTCACCCCTCCACTTT.

This clone was counted a few times. The CDR3 is CASSEAPKWDEKLFF. CDR3 DNA: TGTGCCAGCAGTGAAGCGCCCAAATGGGATGAAAAACTGTTTTTT. This chain joins TRBV6-1 and TRBJ1-4; D gene unclear. The V gene's germline CDR1 is MNHNS and CDR2 SASEGT. The V end lost 0 bases, the J end lost 6 bases, and 11 bases lay between the germline ends. This CDR3 has 15 amino acids.

The V gene is TRBV29-1, the J gene TRBJ1-1; D is perhaps TRBD1 (5 bases). The germline V gene encodes CDR1 SQVTM and CDR2 ANQGSEA. This CDR3 region has 14 residues. Trimming removed 4 bases at V and 6 bases at J, with 18 bases between. CDR3 sequence: CSVAGDGARAEAFF. The CDR3 DNA follows: TGCAGCGTTGCGGGGGACGGGGCCCGGGCTGAAGCTTTCTTT.

The chain combines TRBV5-6 with TRBJ1-3; D not certain. CDR3 length: 13 amino acids. CDR1 is SGHDT and CDR2 is YYEEEE in the germline V gene. Trimming took 1 base from V and 8 from J, leaving 10 bases between them. The CDR3 loop reads CASSLRPGDTIYF. CDR3 coding DNA: TGTGCCAGCAGCTTGCGTCCCGGTGACACCATATATTTT.

V and J are TRBV27 and TRBJ2-7, with a tentative D call TRBD2 (7 bases). Trimming removed 9 bases from V and 3 bases from J, with 24 bases in between. The CDR3 length is 16 residues. Germline V gives CDR1 MNHEY, CDR2 SMNVEV (reference sequence). The CDR3 sequence: CASNRRGGRDLYEQYF. CDR3 bases: TGTGCCAGTAACAGAAGGGGGGGGCGAGACCTCTACGAGCAGTACTTC.

The V and J genes are TRBV15 and TRBJ1-5, with a possible D match to TRBD1 (6 bases). Trimming pared 5 bases from V and 5 bases from J, leaving 10 bases between. Per germline, CDR1 LNHNV and CDR2 YYDKDF (reference sequence). There are 13 residues in the CDR3. CDR3: CATSSDSHQPQHF. The CDR3 DNA follows: TGTGCCACCAGCTCGGACAGTCATCAGCCCCAGCATTTT.

This clone has only one observation. The chain joins TRBV6-5 to TRBJ1-1; possible D gene TRBD1, 6 bases. V was cut by 2 bases and J by 3 bases, with 7 bases left in between. The CDR3 extends over 13 amino acids. CDR1 and CDR2 (germline): MNHEY, SVGAGI. The CDR3 sequence is CASSYGQYTEAFF. CDR3 nucleotides: TGTGCCAGCAGTTACGGACAGTACACTGAAGCTTTCTTT.

The gene calls are TRBV9 and TRBJ2-6; possible D gene TRBD1, 5 bases. V lost 3 bases, J lost 1 base, and 5 bases lay in between. The CDR3 runs to 14 residues. CDR1 SGDLS and CDR2 YYNGEE come from the germline V gene. In nucleotides, the CDR3 is TGTGCCAGCAGCGGACAGTCTGGGGCCAACGTCCTGACTTTC. This gives the protein CASSGQSGANVLTF. The whole variable domain, remainder taken from reference TRBV9 and TRBJ2-6, is DSGVTQTPKHLITATGQRVTLRCSPRSGDLSVYWYQQSLDQGLQFLIQYYNGEERAKGNILERFSAQQFPDLHSELNLSSLELGDSALYFCASSGQSGANVLTFGAGSRLTVL.

The chain recombines TRBV19 with TRBJ1-5; 10 bases match TRBD1. Germline lookup yields CDR1 LNHDA and CDR2 SQIVND (reference sequence). Trimming took 4 bases from V and 6 from J; bases not matched to a gene: 3. This CDR3 has 14 residues. The CDR3 DNA follows: TGTGCCAGTAGTACGACAGGGGGCCGTCAGCCCCAGCATTTT. It translates to CASSTTGGRQPQHF.

This clone was recorded once. This rearrangement joins TRBV5-4 to TRBJ2-5; 11 bases are shared with TRBD2. CDR3 length: 16 amino acids. The germline V gene has CDR1 SGHNT and CDR2 YYREEE (reference sequence). V lost 4 bases, J lost 2 bases, and 7 bases stayed unmatched. CDR3 sequence (DNA): TGTGCCAGCAGCCCCTCCGGGACTAGCGGTCAAGAGACCCAGTACTTC. Translation gives CASSPSGTSGQETQYF.

This rearrangement joins TRBV7-9 to TRBJ2-5; 8 bases match TRBD2. V lost 5 bases and J lost 2; bases outside the gene matches: 4. CDR3 length: 14 amino acids. Germline CDR1 reads SEHNR; CDR2 reads FQNEAQ (reference sequence). This CDR3 reads CASSRTSSQETQYF. The CDR3 region has the DNA TGTGCCAGCAGCCGGACTAGCAGTCAAGAGACCCAGTACTTC.

The chain uses TRBV6-6 and TRBJ1-1; tentative D call: TRBD1 (6 bases). The V gene lost 6 bases and the J gene lost 4 bases, with 18 bases spanning the gap. The CDR3 extends over 15 amino acids. Germline loops: CDR1 MNHNY, CDR2 SVGAGI (reference sequence). The CDR3 protein is CASRPRQVDGTEAFF. The DNA for the CDR3 is TGTGCCAGCAGGCCGAGACAGGTCGACGGCACTGAAGCTTTCTTT.

The chain uses TRBV19 and TRBJ1-5; TRBD1 is a possible D gene (6 bases). CDR3 length: 16 amino acids. Trimming shortened V by 5 bases and J by 1 base, and 15 bases separated the two germline ends. The germline V gene has CDR1 LNHDA and CDR2 SQIVND (reference sequence). As DNA, the CDR3 is TGTGCCAGTAGTTCCCGCCTCCAGGGGAGCAATCAGCCCCAGCATTTT. It is translated as CASSSRLQGSNQPQHF. The full variable domain, its missing parts supplied by reference TRBV19 and TRBJ1-5, is DGGITQSPKYLFRKEGQNVTLSCEQNLNHDAMYWYRQDPGQGLRLIYYSQIVNDFQKGDIAEGYSVSREKKESFPLTVTSAQKNPTAFYLCASSSRLQGSNQPQHFGDGTRLSIL.

This clone has a handful of counts. V and J are TRBV14 and TRBJ1-1, with unresolved D. The CDR3 is made up of 13 amino acids. Trimming took 5 bases from V and 1 from J, leaving 8 bases between them. CDR1 and CDR2 (germline): SGHDN, FVKESK. The CDR3 nucleotides are TGTGCCAGCAGCTCCCATACGAACACTGAAGCTTTCTTT. This sequence encodes CASSSHTNTEAFF.